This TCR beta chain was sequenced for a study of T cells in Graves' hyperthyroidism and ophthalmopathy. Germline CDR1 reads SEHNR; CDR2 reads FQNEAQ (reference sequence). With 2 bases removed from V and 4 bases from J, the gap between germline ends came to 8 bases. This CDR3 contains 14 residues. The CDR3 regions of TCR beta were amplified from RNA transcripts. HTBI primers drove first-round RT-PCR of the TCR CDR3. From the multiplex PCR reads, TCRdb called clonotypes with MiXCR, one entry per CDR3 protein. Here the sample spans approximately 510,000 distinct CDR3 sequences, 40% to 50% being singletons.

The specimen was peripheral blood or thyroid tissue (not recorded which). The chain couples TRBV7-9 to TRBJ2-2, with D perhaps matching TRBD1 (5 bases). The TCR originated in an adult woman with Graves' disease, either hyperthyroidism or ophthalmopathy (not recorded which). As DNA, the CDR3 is TGTGCCAGCAGCTTAATCAGGGCCACCGGGGAGCTGTTTTTT. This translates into CASSLIRATGELFF.